Following are 15 T cell receptor beta chains from one sample sequenced in a study of cytomegalovirus exposure and HLA in healthy donors. A multiplex PCR was run with 60 Vbeta primers and 13 Jbeta primers. The protocol was immunoSEQ multiplex PCR, while the TCRdb copy is restricted to in-frame clones and leaves out a portion. This repertoire shows under 200,000 clones, around 84% found once; its top ten account for approximately 2%. The sample was PBMCs. Receptors originate from a man between 18 and 35 years old in good health and CMV-seronegative.

In regard to this clone: At one end the junction does not follow the germline gene, possibly because of a read error. The rearrangement links TRBV10-3 to TRBJ2-7; TRBD1 agrees at 9 bases. The CDR3 totals 15 residues. The germline V gene encodes CDR1 ENHRY and CDR2 SYGVKD. CDR3 DNA sequence: TGTACCATCAGGAGCGGGACAGGGAGCTCCTACGAGCAGTACTTC. It translates to CTIRSGTGSSYEQYF.

The chain joins TRBV29-1 to TRBJ1-1; no reliable D call. The CDR3 totals 13 residues. Deletions cut 4 bases from V and 4 bases from J, with 13 bases between. In germline, CDR1 is SQVTM, CDR2 ANQGSEA. Here the CDR3 DNA reads TGCAGCGTTGGCCGGGTCCTTGGCACTGAAGCTTTCTTT. Amino acids: CSVGRVLGTEAFF.

This chain links TRBV5-6 with TRBJ1-2; unclear D gene. In germline, CDR1 is SGHDT, CDR2 YYEEEE. Deletions cut 0 bases from V and 3 bases from J, with 9 bases between. The CDR3 spans 14 residues. This CDR3 is CASSLGKAYYGYTF. As DNA, the CDR3 is TGTGCCAGCAGCTTGGGAAAAGCCTACTATGGCTACACCTTC.

The chain recombines TRBV29-1 with TRBJ2-7; tentatively, D is TRBD1 (5 bases). The CDR3 totals 12 residues. CDR1 and CDR2 from the germline V gene are SQVTM and ANQGSEA. With 4 bases removed from V and 3 bases from J, the gap between germline ends came to 10 bases. The CDR3 loop reads CSVVTGYYEQYF. CDR3 DNA: TGCAGCGTTGTAACAGGTTACTACGAGCAGTACTTC.

This chain links TRBV13 with TRBJ2-7, with TRBD1 matching over 7 bases. This CDR3 is built from 15 residues. CDR1 and CDR2 (germline): PRHDT, FYEKMQ (reference sequence). J lost 2 bases, V lost 5 bases, and 9 bases had no gene match. In nucleotides, the CDR3 is TGTGCCAGCAGCGCCCGACAGGGTGGGACCTACGAGCAGTACTTC. This sequence encodes CASSARQGGTYEQYF.

The sample holds a few counts of this clone. The rearrangement joins TRBV4-1 to TRBJ2-7, with unresolved D. The CDR3 contains 15 residues. The V gene lost 2 bases and the J gene lost 1 base, with 12 bases spanning the gap. CDR1 MGHRA and CDR2 YSYEKL come from the germline V gene. CDR3 sequence: CASSQRPSGSYEQYF. DNA for the CDR3: TGCGCCAGCAGCCAACGTCCTTCCGGGTCCTACGAGCAGTACTTC.

The V and J genes are TRBV5-1 and TRBJ2-7; 9 bases map to TRBD2. Unmatched junction bases numbered 6, after V lost 2 bases and J lost 3 bases. Germline CDR1 and CDR2: SGHRS and YFSETQ. The CDR3 length is 15 residues. CDR3 bases: TGCGCCAGCAGCTTAAGACTAGCGGTATTCTACGAGCAGTACTTC. As protein: CASSLRLAVFYEQYF.

The chain links TRBV7-2 to TRBJ2-3; 7 nucleotides line up with TRBD1. The CDR3 contains 15 residues. V was clipped by 5 bases and J by 2 bases; unmatched bases: 7. Germline loops: CDR1 SGHTA, CDR2 FQGNSA. CDR3 residues: CASSAQTGTTDTQYF. The CDR3 bases are TGTGCCAGCAGCGCTCAGACAGGGACCACAGATACGCAGTATTTT.

The CDR3 region is CASSRPGLASNEQFF. As DNA, the CDR3 is TGTGCCAGCAGCCGACCGGGACTAGCGTCCAATGAGCAGTTCTTC. The chain uses TRBV7-3 and TRBJ2-1, with 10 bases matching TRBD2. This CDR3 spans 15 amino acids. Germline CDR1 and CDR2: SGHTA and FQGTGA. Trimming cost V 5 bases and J 6 bases; bases outside gene matches: 7.

The CDR3, as DNA: TGCGCCAGCAGCCAAGAGAGGCTATCGGGAGATACGCAGTATTTT. Its protein product is CASSQERLSGDTQYF. This sequence joins TRBV4-1 and TRBJ2-3; unclear D gene. The CDR3 has 15 residues. V lost 0 bases and J 5 bases, leaving 12 bases between the germline ends. The germline CDR1 and CDR2 sequences are MGHRA and YSYEKL.

The chain is built from TRBV15 and TRBJ2-5; maybe TRBD2 (5 bases). The V and J ends lost 5 bases and 2 bases respectively, with 12 bases between them. Germline V lookup: CDR1 LNHNV, CDR2 YYDKDF (reference sequence). The CDR3 contains 14 residues. The CDR3, as DNA: TGTGCCACCAGCTGGAGCCCGGGACAAGAGACCCAGTACTTC. Its translation is CATSWSPGQETQYF.

The gene calls are TRBV5-1 and TRBJ1-6; TRBD1 matches 7 bases. CDR3 length: 14 residues. Per the germline V gene, CDR1 is SGHRS and CDR2 is YFSETQ. V lost 4 bases, J lost 8 bases, and 6 bases stayed unmatched. CDR3 DNA sequence: TGCGCCAGCAGCCCCGGGACAGTTGATTCACCCCTCCACTTT. This sequence encodes CASSPGTVDSPLHF.

DNA for the CDR3: TGTGCCAGCAGCTTAAGCCCAGGGGGCTCCTACGAGCAGTACTTC. Its translation is CASSLSPGGSYEQYF. The chain has TRBV5-6 and TRBJ2-7; 7 nucleotides agree with TRBD1. Per germline, CDR1 SGHDT and CDR2 YYEEEE. The CDR3 contains 15 residues. J gave up 0 bases and V 2 bases, and 5 bases lay outside the gene matches.

The rearrangement links TRBV30 to TRBJ2-2; TRBD2 might be the D (7 bases). Trimming cost V 6 bases and J 2 bases, with 16 bases left between them. The CDR3 is 15 residues long. Germline-derived CDR1 and CDR2 are GTSNPN and SVGIG (reference sequence). The CDR3 protein is CACLGGAGNTGELFF. In DNA form, the CDR3 reads TGTGCCTGCCTGGGGGGGGCCGGAAACACCGGGGAGCTGTTTTTT.

The chain is built from TRBV27 and TRBJ2-7; D remains unclear. V was trimmed by 4 bases and J by 2 bases, leaving 9 bases between them. Germline V gene sequence: CDR1 MNHEY, CDR2 SMNVEV (reference sequence). The CDR3 is made up of 13 amino acids. The CDR3 nucleotides are TGTGCCAGCAGTTGGGCTTCTACCTACGAGCAGTACTTC. Amino acid sequence: CASSWASTYEQYF.